The 24 T cell receptor beta chains listed next were all sequenced from one sample in a study of blood T cell repertoires in COVID-19. The repertoire was sequenced with immunoSEQ multiplex PCR; TCRdb's copy has only in-frame clones and lacks some. The top ten hold less than 10% of the sample, which has 150,000 to 190,000 clones, 70% to 90% seen once. Sequenced: peripheral blood. The receptor source for this set is a woman in her sixties or seventies with COVID-19, enrolled during active disease.

This chain joins TRBV6-6 and TRBJ1-5; D is undetermined. The CDR3 covers 17 residues. Trimming stripped 5 bases from V and 2 bases from J, with 19 bases between. Germline values: CDR1 MNHNY, CDR2 SVGAGI (reference sequence). For the CDR3, the DNA is TGTGCCAGCAGTCCAAGGCTAGCCGGGGTGGGCAATCAGCCCCAGCATTTT. Its protein is CASSPRLAGVGNQPQHF.

This chain connects TRBV6-5 to TRBJ2-2, with TRBD2 identical over 8 bases. Trimming cost V 0 bases and J 4 bases; bases outside gene matches: 4. Germline lookup yields CDR1 MNHEY and CDR2 SVGAGI. CDR3 length: 16 residues. The CDR3 bases are TGTGCCAGCAGTTACTCCGGCGGGGGGACCACCGGGGAGCTGTTTTTT. This gives the protein CASSYSGGGTTGELFF.

The chain carries TRBV9 and TRBJ2-7; TRBD1 is a possible D gene (5 bases). The CDR3 extends over 14 amino acids. Trimming shortened V by 0 bases and J by 5 bases, and 12 bases separated the two germline ends. Germline-derived CDR1 and CDR2 are SGDLS and YYNGEE. Here the CDR3 DNA reads TGTGCCAGCAGCGTAGAACCAGGGCCCAACGAGCAGTACTTC. Its translation is CASSVEPGPNEQYF.

This chain links TRBV11-2 with TRBJ2-7; 7 positions match TRBD2. Germline lookup yields CDR1 SGHAT and CDR2 FQNNGV. J lost 1 base, V lost 7 bases, and 7 bases had no gene match. This CDR3 contains 14 residues. The CDR3 sequence is CASNRDYDSYEQYF. CDR3 nucleotides: TGTGCCAGCAACCGGGACTACGATTCCTACGAGCAGTACTTC.

This clone has just one count. The J gene is TRBJ1-1, the V gene TRBV7-9; 9 bases line up with TRBD1. In germline, CDR1 is SEHNR, CDR2 FQNEAQ (reference sequence). V trimming: 1 base; J trimming: 11 bases; junction bases outside the gene matches: 5. The CDR3 is 13 amino acids. CDR3 amino acids: CASSLGQGDEAFF. Written as DNA, the CDR3 is TGTGCCAGCAGCTTAGGACAGGGGGATGAGGCTTTCTTT. Full variable domain (remainder filled in from reference TRBV7-9 and TRBJ1-1): DTGVSQNPRHKITKRGQNVTFRCDPISEHNRLYWYRQTLGQGPEFLTYFQNEAQLEKSRLLSDRFSAERPKGSFSTLEIQRTEQGDSAMYLCASSLGQGDEAFFGQGTRLTVV.

The chain has TRBV3-1 (or the pseudogene TRBV3-2) and TRBJ2-2; D is ambiguous. CDR1 is LGHDT, CDR2 YNNKEL, per germline (reference sequence). Trimming took off 0 bases at V and 2 bases at J, with 13 bases between the two ends. There are 17 residues in the CDR3. The CDR3 loop is CASSQDRNSLNTGELFF. The CDR3 coding sequence is TGTGCCAGCAGCCAAGATAGAAACTCTTTAAACACCGGGGAGCTGTTTTTT.

The CDR3 DNA reads TGTGCCAGCAGTGAGCGCAGGGAGGGAAATTCACCCCTCCACTTT. It is translated as CASSERREGNSPLHF. The chain links TRBV6-1 to TRBJ1-6; D is perhaps TRBD1 (5 bases). There are 15 residues in the CDR3. V lost 3 bases to trimming and J lost 7 bases, with 13 bases between them. Germline CDR1 is MNHNS and CDR2 is SASEGT.

The CDR3: CASSARLGTTTEAFF. Here the CDR3 DNA reads TGTGCCAGCAGCGCCCGACTCGGGACAACCACTGAAGCTTTCTTT. V usage is TRBV9 and J usage is TRBJ1-1, with D possibly TRBD1 on 6 matching bases. The V end was cut by 3 bases, the J end by 4 bases, with 16 bases between. The CDR3 totals 15 residues. CDR1 is SGDLS and CDR2 is YYNGEE in the germline V gene.

The rearrangement links TRBV13 to TRBJ1-1, with D possibly being TRBD1 (5 bases). Germline CDR1 PRHDT, CDR2 FYEKMQ (reference sequence). The CDR3 consists of 11 residues. V lost 5 bases and J lost 10, with 11 bases in between. The CDR3 region is CASSTDRGAFF. In DNA form, the CDR3 reads TGTGCCAGCAGCACCGACAGAGGAGCTTTCTTT.

The chain couples TRBV10-3 to TRBJ2-1; tentatively, D is TRBD2 (5 bases). Trimming took 2 bases from V and 9 from J, leaving 17 bases between them. The V gene's germline CDR1 is ENHRY and CDR2 SYGVKD. The CDR3 contains 15 residues. DNA of the CDR3: TGTGCCATCAGTGAGGCTTGGGCAGAGGCGGGTGAGCAGTTCTTC. As protein: CAISEAWAEAGEQFF.

The rearrangement links TRBV9 to TRBJ2-2, with TRBD1 as a possible D gene (6 bases). This CDR3 region has 15 residues. Germline V lookup: CDR1 SGDLS, CDR2 YYNGEE. V was pared by 5 bases and J by 0 bases, with 11 bases between. CDR3 nucleotide sequence: TGTGCCAGCAGGGGGACAACTTCGAACACCGGGGAGCTGTTTTTT. Its protein product is CASRGTTSNTGELFF.

V is TRBV2 and J is TRBJ1-2; the match to TRBD1 covers 10 bases. Germline CDR1 SNHLY, CDR2 FYNNEI. J lost 8 bases, V lost 3 bases, and 9 bases had no gene match. The length of the CDR3 is 15 residues. CDR3 bases: TGTGCCAGCAGTGACCCCCCGGGACAGGGGCCGGGCTACACCTTC. This codes for CASSDPPGQGPGYTF. Drawing the rest from reference TRBV2 and TRBJ1-2, the complete variable domain is EPEVTQTPSHQVTQMGQEVILRCVPISNHLYFYWYRQILGQKVEFLVSFYNNEISEKSEIFDDQFSVERPDGSNFTLKIRSTKLEDSAMYFCASSDPPGQGPGYTFGSGTRLTVV.

The CDR3 here is CAWSEDRAGTEAFF. The CDR3 DNA is TGTGCCTGGAGTGAAGACAGGGCCGGGACTGAAGCTTTCTTT. V and J are TRBV30 and TRBJ1-1, with TRBD1 matching 7 bases. The CDR3 loop spans 14 amino acids. Per the germline V gene, CDR1 is GTSNPN and CDR2 is SVGIG (reference sequence). V shed 1 base, J shed 5 bases, and the junction held 7 bases outside the gene matches.

The chain uses TRBV5-4 and TRBJ1-3, with D unresolved. The length of the CDR3 is 14 residues. Germline V gene lookup returns CDR1 SGHNT and CDR2 YYREEE (reference sequence). V was clipped by 0 bases and J by 4 bases, with 8 bases between them. In DNA form, the CDR3 reads TGTGCCAGCAGCTTGGCAGGTGGCGGAAACACCATATATTTT. The encoded protein is CASSLAGGGNTIYF.

The chain joins TRBV28 to TRBJ1-2, with D possibly TRBD1 on 5 matching bases. With 2 bases removed from V and 8 bases from J, the gap between germline ends came to 15 bases. The CDR3 runs 14 residues. Germline lookup yields CDR1 MDHEN and CDR2 SYDVKM. The CDR3 spells CASSLLGLTPGYTF. In nucleotides, the CDR3 is TGTGCCAGCAGTTTACTGGGACTTACCCCCGGCTACACCTTC.

The chain employs TRBV18 and TRBJ1-5; the D gene is possibly TRBD1 (5 bases). Germline V lookup: CDR1 KGHSH, CDR2 LQKENI. Deletions cut 1 base from V and 4 bases from J, with 11 bases between. This CDR3 region has 15 residues. The CDR3 reads CASSPLNDRNQPQHF. Here the CDR3 DNA reads TGTGCCAGCTCACCACTCAACGACAGAAATCAGCCCCAGCATTTT.

This chain connects TRBV10-2 to TRBJ2-5; 9 bases fit TRBD2. Germline loops: CDR1 WSHSY, CDR2 SAAADI. CDR3 length: 16 amino acids. The trim removed 6 bases at V and 1 base at J, leaving 9 bases unmatched. CDR3 region: CASSKEAGGIQETQYF. DNA for the CDR3: TGCGCCAGCAGCAAAGAGGCGGGGGGGATCCAAGAGACCCAGTACTTC.

V is TRBV5-1 and J is TRBJ2-3; D unresolved. The CDR3 has 13 residues. In germline, CDR1 is SGHRS, CDR2 YFSETQ. The V and J ends lost 2 bases and 5 bases respectively, with 9 bases between them. The CDR3 loop is CASSLLRQDTQYF. The DNA of the CDR3 is TGCGCCAGCAGCTTATTACGACAAGATACGCAGTATTTT.

The chain uses TRBV3-1 (or the pseudogene TRBV3-2) and TRBJ2-7; no reliable D call. The germline CDR1 and CDR2 sequences are LGHDT and YNNKEL (reference sequence). The CDR3 is 13 amino acids. V was trimmed by 7 bases and J by 5 bases, leaving 15 bases between them. The CDR3: CASTQRGSNEQYF. CDR3 bases: TGTGCCAGCACCCAGAGAGGCTCGAACGAGCAGTACTTC.

The chain uses TRBV19 and TRBJ2-2; no clear D gene. Trimming shortened V by 0 bases and J by 4 bases, and 12 bases separated the two germline ends. The CDR3 has 16 residues. Germline CDR1 LNHDA, CDR2 SQIVND (reference sequence). As DNA, the CDR3 is TGTGCCAGTAGTATAGACCCGCTAGGTAGCACCGGGGAGCTGTTTTTT. It translates to CASSIDPLGSTGELFF.

This clone appeared a single time. The chain uses TRBV4-1 and TRBJ1-5, with unresolved D. CDR1 is MGHRA and CDR2 is YSYEKL in the germline V gene. V dropped 0 bases and J dropped 2 bases, with 11 bases sitting between them. The CDR3 runs to 16 residues. The DNA for the CDR3 is TGCGCCAGCAGCCAAGATGAGGGCTGGGGCAATCAGCCCCAGCATTTT. Translated, it gives CASSQDEGWGNQPQHF.

The chain couples TRBV6-5 to TRBJ1-2; tentative D call: TRBD1 (6 bases). V was clipped by 7 bases and J by 8 bases, with 20 bases between them. The CDR3 sequence is 14 residues long. Germline V gene lookup returns CDR1 MNHEY and CDR2 SVGAGI. CDR3 DNA sequence: TGTGCCAGCATAGACGGGGCAGGGGTCGGGGGCTACACCTTC. This gives the protein CASIDGAGVGGYTF.

The V gene is TRBV11-2, the J gene TRBJ2-1, with D unclear. CDR1 and CDR2 from the germline V gene are SGHAT and FQNNGV. CDR3 length: 13 amino acids. The V end lost 1 base, the J end lost 6 bases, and 7 bases lay between the germline ends. The CDR3 here is CASSLVLSNEQFF. The CDR3 nucleotides are TGTGCCAGCAGCTTAGTCCTAAGCAATGAGCAGTTCTTC.

A note on this clone: The same CDR3 also results from other DNA sequences found in this sample. The chain joins TRBV7-8 to TRBJ1-2; TRBD1 matches 8 bases. This CDR3 contains 13 residues. From germline, CDR1 is SGHVS and CDR2 FQNEAQ. With 5 bases clipped from V and 2 bases from J, the junction kept 1 base outside the gene matches. This CDR3 is CASSRQGNYGYTF. The CDR3, as DNA: TGTGCCAGCAGCCGACAGGGGAACTATGGCTACACCTTC.